Listed here are 10 T cell receptor beta chains from one sample, sequenced in a study of blood T cell repertoires in COVID-19. The table came from immunoSEQ multiplex PCR; TCRdb's copy has only in-frame clones and leaves some out. Of 310,000 or so clones listed, approximately 91% are singletons. The specimen sequenced was PBMCs or T cells enriched from blood (not recorded which). The receptors originated from a woman between 40 and 55 years old who had recovered from COVID-19.

The chain uses TRBV6-5 and TRBJ1-2; D is uncertain. CDR1 and CDR2 (germline): MNHEY, SVGAGI. This CDR3 is built from 14 residues. V gave up 5 bases and J gave up 6 bases, with 16 bases separating them. The CDR3 bases are TGTGCCAGCAGTCACCCGAGGAGGGAGGATGGCTACACCTTC. Amino acid sequence: CASSHPRREDGYTF.

The table lists this clone with a count of one. The chain is built from TRBV13 and TRBJ2-2; 7 bases align to TRBD2. The junction had 8 bases not matched to a gene; V was cut back by 5 bases and J by 2 bases. The CDR3 extends over 16 amino acids. The germline gives CDR1 PRHDT, CDR2 FYEKMQ (reference sequence). The CDR3 coding sequence is TGTGCCAGCAGCGTCCGGGACTACCTTAACACCGGGGAGCTGTTTTTT. Amino acid sequence: CASSVRDYLNTGELFF.

This clone was detected only once. This chain joins TRBV5-1 and TRBJ2-3, with 10 bases fitting TRBD2. The V segment lost 2 bases and the J segment 1 base; nucleotides outside the gene matches: 4. The CDR3 loop spans 16 amino acids. Germline values: CDR1 SGHRS, CDR2 YFSETQ. The CDR3 coding sequence is TGCGCCAGCAGCTTCTTCACTAGCGGGGGCACAGATACGCAGTATTTT. It encodes CASSFFTSGGTDTQYF.

This chain connects TRBV7-3 to TRBJ2-2, with a weak D call TRBD2 (5 bases). The CDR3 runs 12 residues. The V and J ends lost 4 bases and 6 bases respectively, with 6 bases between them. Per the germline V gene, CDR1 is SGHTA and CDR2 is FQGTGA. CDR3 amino acids: CASSYGAGELFF. For the CDR3, the DNA is TGTGCCAGCAGCTACGGGGCCGGGGAGCTGTTTTTT.

The chain employs TRBV6-2 or TRBV6-3 and TRBJ1-4; D may be TRBD1 (6 bases). The CDR3 is 16 residues long. V was shortened by 1 base and J by 4 bases, with 13 bases between the two germline ends. Per germline, CDR1 MNHEY and CDR2 SVGEGT. The CDR3 nucleotides read TGTGCCAGCAGTTACTATTCCGGACAGCATAATGAAAAACTGTTTTTT. It is translated as CASSYYSGQHNEKLFF.

The V and J genes are TRBV7-3 and TRBJ2-2; 11 bases line up with TRBD2. This CDR3 is 16 amino acids long. Losses at the gene ends were 2 bases for V and 6 bases for J; bases not matched to a gene: 5. The germline gives CDR1 SGHTA, CDR2 FQGTGA. Here the CDR3 reads CASSLARGLAAGELFF. The CDR3 bases are TGTGCCAGCAGCTTAGCTAGGGGACTAGCGGCCGGGGAGCTGTTTTTT.

V gene TRBV28 combines with J gene TRBJ1-3; D ambiguous. This CDR3 has 15 residues. Germline V CDR1 and CDR2: MDHEN, SYDVKM. The V end lost 4 bases, the J end lost 0 bases, and 10 bases lay between the germline ends. The CDR3 bases are TGTGCCAGCAGTTCCGCAGACAACTCTGGAAACACCATATATTTT. Amino acid sequence: CASSSADNSGNTIYF.

The chain links TRBV18 to TRBJ1-1, with a tentative D call TRBD1 (6 bases). Per the germline V gene, CDR1 is KGHSH and CDR2 is LQKENI. V lost 7 bases and J lost 2, with 14 bases in between. The CDR3 is made up of 14 amino acids. This chain's CDR3 is CASLESRGNTEAFF. DNA of the CDR3: TGTGCCAGCTTGGAATCCAGGGGAAACACTGAAGCTTTCTTT.

The V call is TRBV27, the J call TRBJ2-7; TRBD2 agrees at 8 bases. V lost 8 bases, J lost 3 bases, and 9 bases stayed unmatched. This CDR3 has 14 amino acids. Germline CDR1 and CDR2: MNHEY and SMNVEV (reference sequence). CDR3 in amino acids: CASGSLAGLYEQYF. As DNA, the CDR3 is TGTGCCAGCGGGAGCCTAGCGGGCCTCTACGAGCAGTACTTC.

This chain links TRBV28 with TRBJ1-2; possibly TRBD1 for D (6 bases). The ends were cut back, 6 bases at V and 1 base at J, with 6 bases in the middle. CDR1 and CDR2 (germline): MDHEN, SYDVKM. The CDR3 is 12 amino acids. The chain's CDR3 is CASRDSNYGYTF. CDR3 in DNA: TGTGCCAGCAGGGACAGTAACTATGGCTACACCTTC.